Below, 9 T cell receptor beta chains from the same sample are listed, as sequenced in a study of cytomegalovirus exposure and HLA in healthy donors. A multiplex PCR was run with 60 Vbeta primers and 13 Jbeta primers. The repertoire was sequenced with immunoSEQ multiplex PCR; TCRdb's copy has only in-frame clones and lacks some. The table has about 120,000 clones, approximately 80% seen once. The sample consisted of PBMCs. These receptor sequences come from a female donor in good health and CMV-seropositive.

The rearrangement links TRBV19 to TRBJ1-2; the match to TRBD1 covers 7 bases. Germline CDR1 reads LNHDA; CDR2 reads SQIVND (reference sequence). The CDR3 runs 15 residues. With 3 bases clipped from V and 4 bases from J, the junction kept 8 bases outside the gene matches. The CDR3 loop reads CASSIGTDLPYGYTF. The CDR3 DNA sequence: TGTGCCAGTAGTATTGGGACAGACCTCCCCTATGGCTACACCTTC.

J is TRBJ2-1 and V is TRBV25-1, with 7 bases fitting TRBD2. The germline V gene encodes CDR1 MGHDK and CDR2 SYGVNS. V was clipped by 6 bases and J by 7 bases; unmatched bases: 9. CDR3 length: 14 residues. The CDR3 loop is CASRRSGDRNEQFF. In DNA, the CDR3 is TGTGCCAGCAGGAGGAGCGGGGATAGAAATGAGCAGTTCTTC.

The chain links TRBV6-1 to TRBJ2-5, with TRBD1 identical over 9 bases. This CDR3 is 17 amino acids long. The ends lost 1 base at V and 5 bases at J; junction bases unmatched: 11. The V gene's germline CDR1 is MNHNS and CDR2 SASEGT. CDR3 bases: TGTGCCAGCAGTGAAGTGGGAATAGGGACAGGGCTGGAGACCCAGTACTTC. It translates to CASSEVGIGTGLETQYF.

The rearrangement links TRBV6-5 to TRBJ2-2, with D unclear. The germline gives CDR1 MNHEY, CDR2 SVGAGI. The CDR3 is made up of 12 amino acids. V was clipped by 6 bases and J by 5 bases, with 7 bases between them. As DNA, the CDR3 is TGTGCCAGCAGGTTACTAACCGGGGAGCTGTTTTTT. It yields the protein CASRLLTGELFF.

The chain carries TRBV5-1 and TRBJ2-5; 9 nucleotides align to TRBD1. The CDR3 has 14 amino acids. CDR1 is SGHRS, CDR2 YFSETQ, per germline. The V gene end was trimmed by 4 bases and the J gene end by 1 base; junction bases not matched to a gene: 2. The CDR3 sequence is CASSRGQGQETQYF. In nucleotides, the CDR3 is TGCGCCAGCAGCAGGGGACAGGGCCAAGAGACCCAGTACTTC. Together with reference TRBV5-1 and TRBJ2-5, the CDR3 gives the full variable domain: KAGVTQTPRYLIKTRGQQVTLSCSPISGHRSVSWYQQTPGQGLQFLFEYFSETQRNKGNFPGRFSGRQFSNSRSEMNVSTLELGDSALYLCASSRGQGQETQYFGPGTRLLVL.

This clone was seen a few times. The V call is TRBV2, the J call TRBJ1-1; D ambiguous. Trimming removed 10 bases at V and 1 base at J, with 4 bases between. Germline values: CDR1 SNHLY, CDR2 FYNNEI. The CDR3 is 10 residues long. The CDR3 protein is CATKNTEAFF. The CDR3 DNA reads TGTGCCACCAAGAACACTGAAGCTTTCTTT. Full variable domain (remainder filled in from reference TRBV2 and TRBJ1-1): EPEVTQTPSHQVTQMGQEVILRCVPISNHLYFYWYRQILGQKVEFLVSFYNNEISEKSEIFDDQFSVERPDGSNFTLKIRSTKLEDSAMYFCATKNTEAFFGQGTRLTVV.

In DNA, the CDR3 is TGTGCCAGCAGCGAGGGGGGGGCGCGAGAAAAACTGTTTTTT. This translates into CASSEGGAREKLFF. This chain connects TRBV6-1 to TRBJ1-4, with a possible D match to TRBD1 (6 bases). The CDR3 length is 14 residues. V gave up 6 bases and J gave up 8 bases, with 16 bases separating them. CDR1 is MNHNS, CDR2 SASEGT, per germline.

The rearrangement uses TRBV7-6 and TRBJ1-5, with 7 bases identical to TRBD1. V lost 1 base to trimming and J lost 4 bases; unmatched junction nucleotides: 1. The CDR3 contains 14 residues. Germline V gives CDR1 SGHVS, CDR2 FNYEAQ. The CDR3 sequence is CASSLGQGNQPQHF. DNA for the CDR3: TGTGCCAGCAGCTTAGGACAGGGTAATCAGCCCCAGCATTTT.

This chain links TRBV7-2 with TRBJ2-5; D unresolved. CDR1 and CDR2 from the germline V gene are SGHTA and FQGNSA. V shed 2 bases and J shed 4 bases, with 5 bases lying between them. CDR3 length equals 12 residues. CDR3 residues: CASSLNRETQYF. DNA of the CDR3: TGTGCCAGCAGCTTAAACAGAGAGACCCAGTACTTC.